This T cell receptor (beta chain) came from a study of blood T cell repertoires in COVID-19. TCRdb's copy holds only in-frame clones and misses some; the assay was immunoSEQ multiplex PCR. The sample holds 200,000 to 250,000 clones, around 85% seen once. The CDR3 consists of 13 residues. The V and J ends lost 0 bases and 6 bases respectively, with 9 bases between them. Germline V gene sequence: CDR1 SGHRS, CDR2 YFSETQ. The rearrangement links TRBV5-1 to TRBJ2-5, with D maybe TRBD1 (6 bases). The origin of this receptor is an elderly man with acute or convalescent COVID-19. What was sequenced was peripheral blood. CDR3 in DNA: TGCGCCAGCAGCTTGGACAGGGCAAAGACCCAGTACTTC. This encodes CASSLDRAKTQYF.